Sequencing of this T cell receptor beta chain was carried out in a study of T cells in tumors after PD-1 blockade (dated by TCRdb to the late 2010s). About the investigation overall: Prior checkpoint blockade, systemic immunosuppressant use, and recent radiotherapy or other anti-cancer therapy within 4 weeks were grounds for patient exclusion. RECIST version 1.1 was used to assess clinical response. Using site-matched tumors from BCC or SCC patients sampled before and after anti-PD-1 therapy, the study carried out paired single-cell RNA and TCR sequencing. An average of about 110,000 TCR templates (range about 21,000-280,000) and around 36,000 unique clonotypes was obtained for peripheral blood samples. While on anti-PD-1 treatment, some of the patients also continued taking daily vismodegib 150 mg. Pembrolizumab 200 mg every 3 weeks or cemiplimab 350 mg every 2 weeks was administered to patients. To compare clonotypes in blood and tumor, bulk TCR sequencing was done on roughly ten peripheral blood samples taken from roughly 5 patients.

Broader findings and caveats from the paper: About 39% of tumor TCR clonotypes were found in blood, and some novel exhausted tumor clones appeared in pre-treatment blood, suggesting peripheral recruitment. The source of novel T cell clones was not identified, and lymphoid organs or rare unexpanded clones within the tumor or the tumor periphery could be included among the possible sources.

The time point label here, explained by the study, means: before anti-PD-1 therapy. Genomic DNA extracted from tumor biopsies or peripheral blood was used for bulk TCRbeta sequencing, with input ranging from roughly 616 ng to 6,500 ng. Histologically proven advanced or metastatic basal or squamous cell carcinoma was present in all patients, all of whom were poor candidates for surgical resection. The basal cell carcinoma cohort was made up of around eleven patients, and bulk tumor TCR sequencing was performed for seven or eight of these patients. Deep TCRbeta sequencing was performed with the immunoSEQ platform. The original methods were these. Only productive rearrangements were exported from the immunoSEQ Analyzer for further analysis. T cell phenotypes were assigned to bulk TCRbeta clonotypes by matching to single-cell RNA+TCR-seq clones sharing the same TCRbeta sequence. Using bulk TCR sequencing data, clone enrichment in tumor was calculated by dividing a clone's tumor frequency by the same clone's PBMC frequency. TCRs were grouped by GLIPH into specificity groups, defined as clusters of distinct TCRs likely recognizing common antigens via shared CDR3 motifs. Drawn from immuneACCESS, this table holds only the in-frame rearrangements with V and J called that TCRdb kept. Clones are partly lost; checked studies trace under half to an unresolved V gene and leave the rest unexplained. The V and J calls and clone size come from that table; D and trimming were worked out from the DNA. For this sample the table gives 35,000 or so clones, of which approximately 78% were detected only once. The ten top clones hold roughly 40% of the sample.

Notes on this clone: No antigen is known for it. No qualities accompany the bases; no much larger clone lies one base away.

This specimen was PBMCs, taken before anti-PD-1 treatment. The clonotype was recovered from a human donor with basal cell carcinoma.

The bases read TGTGCCAGCAGCCCAAACAGGGACTTCAATCAGCCCCAGCATTTT. This encodes CASSPNRDFNQPQHF. The V and J segments used are TRBV5-5 and TRBJ1-5; the D region possibly corresponds to TRBD1 (6 bases align). For CDR1 and CDR2, the germline V gene (reference sequence) lists SGHKS and YYEKEE. The trim is 4 bases for V and 3 bases for J, with a gap of 14 bases between the germline ends. The CDR3, cysteine through phenylalanine, is 15 amino acids long. CDR3 DNA is the only sequence kept; it has 45 bases, read in frame from the first base.